This entry lists 30 T cell receptor beta chains sequenced from one sample in a study of cytomegalovirus exposure and HLA in healthy donors. Primers included in the PCR were 60 Vbeta and 13 Jbeta primers. This table comes from immunoSEQ multiplex PCR, and its TCRdb copy is limited to in-frame clones, with some not included. The sample consists of roughly 290,000 clones, approximately 90% of them appearing once. Sequencing was performed on PBMCs. These receptors were taken from a woman aged 18-29 years in good health and CMV-seronegative.

This clone was observed a single time. V and J are TRBV21-1 and TRBJ2-3; whether TRBD2, the table's D call, matches the DNA was not checked. TRBV21-1 is shown as a pseudogene. The CDR3 runs to 18 residues. The CDR3, as DNA: TGTGCCAGCAGCAGCCTGGGACTAGCGGGGCGGAGGAAAGATACGCAGTATTTT. Its translation is CASSSLGLAGRRKDTQYF.

J is TRBJ2-1 and V is TRBV4-2; 8 nucleotides match TRBD1. Germline V gene data show CDR1 as LGHNA and CDR2 as YNFKEQ. Losses at the gene ends were 1 base for V and 2 bases for J; bases not matched to a gene: 1. The CDR3 totals 15 residues. The CDR3 sequence is CASSQGTGPYNEQFF. The CDR3, as DNA: TGTGCCAGCAGCCAAGGGACAGGGCCCTACAATGAGCAGTTCTTC.

The chain carries TRBV9 and TRBJ2-1, with D possibly being TRBD1 (6 bases). Germline CDR1 reads SGDLS; CDR2 reads YYNGEE. The CDR3 length is 17 residues. Trimming removed 0 bases at V and 14 bases at J, with 27 bases between. For the CDR3, the DNA is TGTGCCAGCAGCGTAGGGAATGGGGGCGGGCGCAATCAAAGGGAGTTCTTC. It specifies CASSVGNGGGRNQREFF.

The gene calls are TRBV27 and TRBJ2-5; 8 nucleotides align to TRBD1. This CDR3 contains 15 residues. From germline, CDR1 is MNHEY and CDR2 SMNVEV (reference sequence). V lost 3 bases to trimming and J lost 5 bases; unmatched junction nucleotides: 8. The DNA of the CDR3 is TGTGCCAGCAGTTTTTCTTCGGACAGGGTGGAGACCCAGTACTTC. It translates to CASSFSSDRVETQYF.

This chain links TRBV5-1 with TRBJ1-4, with 8 bases lining up with TRBD1. CDR3 length: 16 residues. Germline-derived CDR1 and CDR2 are SGHRS and YFSETQ. J was trimmed by 5 bases and V by 0 bases; bases with no gene match: 6. The CDR3 DNA reads as TGCGCCAGCAGCTTGGAGGACAGGGTAGGGAATGAAAAACTGTTTTTT. Translating it yields CASSLEDRVGNEKLFF.

This clone has a single count. V gene TRBV9 combines with J gene TRBJ1-1, with D maybe TRBD1 (5 bases). The CDR3 spans 16 residues. Germline loops: CDR1 SGDLS, CDR2 YYNGEE. Deletions cut 0 bases from V and 0 bases from J, with 12 bases between. The CDR3 DNA follows: TGTGCCAGCAGCGTAGAGGGTGGGGCCTTGAACACTGAAGCTTTCTTT. Its protein product is CASSVEGGALNTEAFF.

The chain couples TRBV11-2 to TRBJ2-2; 9 nucleotides align to TRBD1. The ends lost 1 base at V and 6 bases at J; junction bases unmatched: 15. CDR3 length: 19 amino acids. From germline, CDR1 is SGHAT and CDR2 FQNNGV. CDR3 amino acids: CASSLVVPGTGWRAGELFF. The CDR3 bases are TGTGCCAGCAGCTTAGTAGTGCCGGGGACAGGGTGGCGCGCCGGGGAGCTGTTTTTT. Together with reference TRBV11-2 and TRBJ2-2, the CDR3 gives the full variable domain: EAGVAQSPRYKIIEKRQSVAFWCNPISGHATLYWYQQILGQGPKLLIQFQNNGVVDDSQLPKDRFSAERLKGVDSTLKIQPAKLEDSAVYLCASSLVVPGTGWRAGELFFGEGSRLTVL.

CDR3 in amino acids: CARSSLDTGGGPGELFF. In nucleotides, the CDR3 is TGTGCCAGAAGCTCCCTAGATACAGGGGGGGGACCCGGGGAGCTGTTTTTT. The gene calls are TRBV7-5 and TRBJ2-2; no check of the table's D call, TRBD1, against the DNA was made. TRBV7-5 is flagged as a pseudogene. This CDR3 is built from 17 residues.

The rearrangement joins TRBV21-1 to TRBJ2-7; the table's D call, TRBD1, was not checked against the DNA. TRBV21-1 is a known pseudogene. CDR3 length: 17 residues. For the CDR3, the DNA is TGTGCCAGCAGCAAAGAGGCCAGGACAGGGAGTACCTACGAGCAGTACTTC. Its translation is CASSKEARTGSTYEQYF.

The V and J genes are TRBV12-5 and TRBJ2-5; D may be TRBD2 (5 bases). The J call could be wrong; TRBJ2-7 is a better fit for the DNA end. Germline V gene sequence: CDR1 LGHNT, CDR2 FRNRAP. The CDR3 extends over 12 amino acids. CDR3 sequence reads: CASGWRNYEQYF. The CDR3 nucleotides are TGTGCTAGTGGTTGGAGGAATTACGAGCAGTACTTC.

V is TRBV25-1 and J is TRBJ2-1, with 7 bases lining up with TRBD1. Germline V gives CDR1 MGHDK, CDR2 SYGVNS. The CDR3 loop spans 16 amino acids. Trimming removed 3 bases from V and 1 base from J; junction bases left unmatched: 6. The CDR3 sequence is CASSESGTASYNEQFF. For the CDR3, the DNA is TGTGCCAGCAGTGAGTCCGGGACAGCTTCCTACAATGAGCAGTTCTTC.

The V and J genes are TRBV18 and TRBJ1-1; possible D gene TRBD1, 6 bases. The CDR3 is 15 amino acids. Looked up from germline, CDR1 is KGHSH and CDR2 is LQKENI. V was pared by 4 bases and J by 3 bases, with 15 bases between. DNA of the CDR3: TGTGCCAGCTCACAACAGGGCGGACGGGACACTGAAGCTTTCTTT. Protein sequence: CASSQQGGRDTEAFF.

The chain has TRBV18 and TRBJ1-1; D is possibly TRBD1 (5 bases). Germline V gives CDR1 KGHSH, CDR2 LQKENI. The CDR3 covers 12 residues. V was pared by 3 bases and J by 7 bases, with 9 bases between. In nucleotides, the CDR3 is TGTGCCAGCTCACCGACAGAATATGAAGCTTTCTTT. Its protein is CASSPTEYEAFF.

The rearrangement uses TRBV5-5 and TRBJ2-5; a possible D gene is TRBD1 (5 bases). This CDR3 has 16 residues. Germline CDR1 and CDR2: SGHKS and YYEKEE (reference sequence). The V and J ends lost 3 bases and 5 bases respectively, with 20 bases between them. Here the CDR3 reads CASSSDLQESWETQYF. The CDR3 coding sequence is TGTGCCAGCAGCTCTGATCTACAGGAGTCATGGGAGACCCAGTACTTC. The full variable domain, its missing parts supplied by reference TRBV5-5 and TRBJ2-5, is DAGVTQSPTHLIKTRGQQVTLRCSPISGHKSVSWYQQVLGQGPQFIFQYYEKEERGRGNFPDRFSARQFPNYSSELNVNALLLGDSALYLCASSSDLQESWETQYFGPGTRLLVL.

The chain links TRBV19 to TRBJ1-5; tentatively, D is TRBD1 (5 bases). CDR3 size: 15 residues. V was clipped by 5 bases and J by 0 bases, with 11 bases between them. Germline V gene data show CDR1 as LNHDA and CDR2 as SQIVND (reference sequence). As DNA, the CDR3 is TGTGCCAGTAGTGGGGGAGGGGTTAGCAATCAGCCCCAGCATTTT. Translating gives CASSGGGVSNQPQHF.

This chain connects TRBV4-1 to TRBJ2-3; D remains unclear. There are 12 residues in the CDR3. CDR1 MGHRA and CDR2 YSYEKL come from the germline V gene. The V and J ends lost 0 bases and 6 bases respectively, with 4 bases between them. The CDR3 loop reads CASSQDMDTQYF. The CDR3 bases are TGCGCCAGCAGCCAAGATATGGATACGCAGTATTTT.

A few counts support this clone. The identical CDR3 is also encoded by other nucleotide sequences in the sample. This chain uses TRBV6-5 with TRBJ2-7; 11 bases map to TRBD1. V shed 2 bases and J 2 bases; nucleotides not matched to a gene: 2. The CDR3 runs 15 residues. Germline V gene sequence: CDR1 MNHEY, CDR2 SVGAGI. The CDR3 protein is CASSYRDRGTYEQYF. In DNA form, the CDR3 reads TGTGCCAGCAGTTACCGGGACAGGGGGACCTACGAGCAGTACTTC.

The genes are TRBV5-6 and TRBJ1-1; weak D call: TRBD1 (6 bases). Germline V gene sequence: CDR1 SGHDT, CDR2 YYEEEE. The CDR3 is 14 amino acids. With 4 bases removed from V and 5 bases from J, the gap between germline ends came to 15 bases. The CDR3 loop reads CASSQGRGRTEAFF. In nucleotides, the CDR3 is TGTGCCAGCAGCCAGGGGCGGGGGCGGACTGAAGCTTTCTTT.

The chain is built from TRBV30 and TRBJ1-2, with D possibly matching TRBD1 (5 bases). Per the germline V gene, CDR1 is GTSNPN and CDR2 is SVGIG (reference sequence). This CDR3 comprises 13 residues. Trimming took off 4 bases at V and 8 bases at J, with 17 bases between the two ends. For the CDR3, the DNA is TGTGCCTGGACCCTGGGGGGGTTCGGCGGCTACACCTTC. It specifies CAWTLGGFGGYTF. The full variable domain, with the rest looked up from reference TRBV30 and TRBJ1-2, is SQTIHQWPATLVQPVGSPLSLECTVEGTSNPNLYWYRQAAGRGLQLLFYSVGIGQISSEVPQNLSASRPQDRQFILSSKKLLLSDSGFYLCAWTLGGFGGYTFGSGTRLTVV.

The J gene is TRBJ1-5, the V gene TRBV6-1; 7 positions agree with TRBD1. Germline assignment: CDR1 MNHNS and CDR2 SASEGT. After removal of 2 bases from V and 4 bases from J, the junction contained 5 bases not matched to a gene. The CDR3 covers 15 residues. The CDR3 sequence: CASSETTGANQPQHF. CDR3 sequence (DNA): TGTGCCAGCAGTGAAACCACAGGGGCGAATCAGCCCCAGCATTTT.

This chain uses TRBV29-1 with TRBJ2-7; 8 bases are shared with TRBD1. This CDR3 is built from 13 residues. V lost 6 bases, J lost 0 bases, and 4 bases stayed unmatched. The V gene's germline CDR1 is SQVTM and CDR2 ANQGSEA. DNA of the CDR3: TGCAGCGTCACAGGGGGGAGCTCCTACGAGCAGTACTTC. It is translated as CSVTGGSSYEQYF.

This clone occurred a few times. The chain is built from TRBV2 and TRBJ2-7; TRBD2 agrees at 10 bases. Germline loops: CDR1 SNHLY, CDR2 FYNNEI. CDR3 length: 16 amino acids. Unmatched junction bases numbered 8, after V lost 2 bases and J lost 4 bases. CDR3 in amino acids: CASSEIALAGTYEQYF. For the CDR3, the DNA is TGTGCCAGCAGTGAAATTGCACTAGCGGGAACGTACGAGCAGTACTTC.

The CDR3 DNA reads as TGTGCCAGCAGCGCCCTGCCGGGGGGGCCCCAGACCCAGTACTTC. Its protein is CASSALPGGPQTQYF. The V call is TRBV7-2, the J call TRBJ2-5; 8 nucleotides match TRBD2. The V segment lost 5 bases and the J segment 6 bases; nucleotides outside the gene matches: 11. The CDR3 covers 15 residues. CDR1 and CDR2 (germline): SGHTA, FQGNSA.

The genes are TRBV5-1 and TRBJ1-6; D may be TRBD1 (6 bases). This CDR3 has 18 residues. The germline gives CDR1 SGHRS, CDR2 YFSETQ. V lost 1 base and J lost 9, with 23 bases in between. The chain's CDR3 is CASSLSDTGSGAGSPLHF. CDR3 DNA: TGCGCCAGCAGCTTGTCCGATACAGGGTCCGGGGCGGGTTCACCCCTCCACTTT. Together with reference TRBV5-1 and TRBJ1-6, the CDR3 gives the full variable domain: KAGVTQTPRYLIKTRGQQVTLSCSPISGHRSVSWYQQTPGQGLQFLFEYFSETQRNKGNFPGRFSGRQFSNSRSEMNVSTLELGDSALYLCASSLSDTGSGAGSPLHFGNGTRLTVT.

The chain uses TRBV18 and TRBJ2-3; TRBD1 is a possible D gene (6 bases). CDR1 and CDR2 from the germline V gene are KGHSH and LQKENI. The V and J ends lost 1 base and 5 bases respectively, with 13 bases between them. The CDR3 contains 15 residues. The CDR3 coding sequence is TGTGCCAGCTCACCACAACAGGGTGCACAAGATACGCAGTATTTT. Protein sequence: CASSPQQGAQDTQYF.

V gene TRBV9 combines with J gene TRBJ2-7; 9 nucleotides line up with TRBD1. The CDR3 length is 17 residues. From germline, CDR1 is SGDLS and CDR2 YYNGEE. J gave up 4 bases and V 4 bases, and 15 bases lay outside the gene matches. CDR3 DNA: TGTGCCAGCAGCCCCATTCACCGGGACAGGGTAGGTTACGAGCAGTACTTC. This encodes CASSPIHRDRVGYEQYF. The full variable domain, its missing parts supplied by reference TRBV9 and TRBJ2-7, is DSGVTQTPKHLITATGQRVTLRCSPRSGDLSVYWYQQSLDQGLQFLIQYYNGEERAKGNILERFSAQQFPDLHSELNLSSLELGDSALYFCASSPIHRDRVGYEQYFGPGTRLTVT.

With respect to this clone: The same CDR3 arises from other DNA sequences in this sample as well. The chain employs TRBV5-1 and TRBJ1-1, with D uncertain. V lost 0 bases, J lost 1 base, and 10 bases lay in between. CDR3 length: 15 amino acids. The germline V gene has CDR1 SGHRS and CDR2 YFSETQ. Written as DNA, the CDR3 is TGCGCCAGCAGCTTGGAGGGAGGGAAGAACACTGAAGCTTTCTTT. This codes for CASSLEGGKNTEAFF.

This CDR3 reads CASSETGTGGIYEQYF. Written as DNA, the CDR3 is TGTGCCAGCAGTGAGACCGGGACAGGGGGTATCTACGAGCAGTACTTC. The chain is built from TRBV6-1 and TRBJ2-7, with 11 bases aligning to TRBD1. Germline lookup yields CDR1 MNHNS and CDR2 SASEGT. Losses at the gene ends were 3 bases for V and 3 bases for J; bases not matched to a gene: 7. The CDR3 sequence is 16 residues long.

The rearrangement uses TRBV10-3 and TRBJ2-7; 8 bases agree with TRBD1. Trimming at V came to 0 bases and at J to 2 bases, leaving 21 bases not matched to a gene. Per germline, CDR1 ENHRY and CDR2 SYGVKD. The CDR3 spans 21 residues. The DNA for the CDR3 is TGTGCCATCAGTGAGTCGTTCGGTGTGGCAGGGGGCGTTACAAATCCCTACGAGCAGTACTTC. Translation gives CAISESFGVAGGVTNPYEQYF.

V and J are TRBV7-9 and TRBJ1-2; D gene ambiguous. V was pared by 4 bases and J by 2 bases, with 5 bases between. The germline CDR1 and CDR2 sequences are SEHNR and FQNEAQ (reference sequence). This CDR3 region has 12 residues. As DNA, the CDR3 is TGTGCCAGCAGCTCGACAAACTATGGCTACACCTTC. It translates to CASSSTNYGYTF.